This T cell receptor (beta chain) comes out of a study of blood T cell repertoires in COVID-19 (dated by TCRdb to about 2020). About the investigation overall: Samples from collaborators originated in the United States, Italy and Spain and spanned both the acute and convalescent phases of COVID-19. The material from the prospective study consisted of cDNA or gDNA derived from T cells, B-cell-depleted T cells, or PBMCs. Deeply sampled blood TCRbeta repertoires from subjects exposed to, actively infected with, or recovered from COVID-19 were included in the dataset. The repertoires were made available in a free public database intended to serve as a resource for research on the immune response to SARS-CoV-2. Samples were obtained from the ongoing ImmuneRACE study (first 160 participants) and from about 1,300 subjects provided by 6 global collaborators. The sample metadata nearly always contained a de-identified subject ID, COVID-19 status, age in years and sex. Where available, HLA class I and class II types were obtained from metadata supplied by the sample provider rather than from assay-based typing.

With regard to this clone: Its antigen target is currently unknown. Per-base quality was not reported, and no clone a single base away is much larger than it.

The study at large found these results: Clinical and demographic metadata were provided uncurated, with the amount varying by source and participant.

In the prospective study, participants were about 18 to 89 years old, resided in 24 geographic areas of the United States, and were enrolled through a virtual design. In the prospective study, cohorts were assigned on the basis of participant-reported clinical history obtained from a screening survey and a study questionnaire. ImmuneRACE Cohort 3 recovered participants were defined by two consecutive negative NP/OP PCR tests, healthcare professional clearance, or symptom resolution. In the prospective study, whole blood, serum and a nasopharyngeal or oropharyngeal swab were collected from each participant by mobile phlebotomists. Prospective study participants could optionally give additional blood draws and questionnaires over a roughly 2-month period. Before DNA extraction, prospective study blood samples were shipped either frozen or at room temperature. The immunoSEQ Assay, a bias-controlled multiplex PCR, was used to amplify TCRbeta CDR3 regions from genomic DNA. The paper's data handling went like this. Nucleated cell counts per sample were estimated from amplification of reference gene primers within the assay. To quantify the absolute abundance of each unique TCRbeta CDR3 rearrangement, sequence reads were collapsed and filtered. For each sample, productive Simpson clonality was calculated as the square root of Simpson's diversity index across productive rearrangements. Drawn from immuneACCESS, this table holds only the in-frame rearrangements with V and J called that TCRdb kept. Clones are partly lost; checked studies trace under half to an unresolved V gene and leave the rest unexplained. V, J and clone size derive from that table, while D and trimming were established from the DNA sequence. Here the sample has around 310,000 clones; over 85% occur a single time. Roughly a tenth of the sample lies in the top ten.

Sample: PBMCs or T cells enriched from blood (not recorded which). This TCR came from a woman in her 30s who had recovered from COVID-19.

The CDR3 region has the sequence CASSQVGGTNEKLFF. The DNA is as follows: TGTGCCAGCAGCCAAGTGGGGGGGACTAATGAAAAACTGTTTTTT. The receptor chain draws on TRBV14 and TRBJ1-4; TRBD1 is perhaps the D gene, given 5 matching bases. For CDR1 and CDR2, the germline V gene lists SGHDN and FVKESK. There are 15 amino acids in the CDR3, from cysteine to phenylalanine inclusive. Just the 45-base CDR3 DNA is kept, in frame starting at base 1. The V end loses 1 base and the J end loses 2 bases, and a stretch of 8 bases separates them.